This TCR beta chain came from a study of blood T cell repertoires in COVID-19. About the research overall: COVID-19 samples from acute and convalescent phases originated in the United States, Italy and Spain.

Using immunoSEQ multiplex PCR, the repertoire was profiled, and TCRdb retains in-frame clones only, with some absent. The data show tens of thousands of clones, more than 90% seen once. This clone was seen only a few times. The germline CDR1 and CDR2 sequences are MGHRA and YSYEKL. CDR3 length: 14 amino acids. The junction had 5 bases not matched to a gene; V was cut back by 4 bases and J by 6 bases. The V and J genes are TRBV4-1 and TRBJ2-7; 11 nucleotides line up with TRBD2. Material for sequencing was peripheral blood. The receptor was derived from a human donor with active COVID-19. The donor label of this sample is uncertain. For the CDR3, the DNA is TGCGCCAGCAGCCCTCTAGCGGGAGGTTCCGAGCAGTACTTC. Translating it yields CASSPLAGGSEQYF.